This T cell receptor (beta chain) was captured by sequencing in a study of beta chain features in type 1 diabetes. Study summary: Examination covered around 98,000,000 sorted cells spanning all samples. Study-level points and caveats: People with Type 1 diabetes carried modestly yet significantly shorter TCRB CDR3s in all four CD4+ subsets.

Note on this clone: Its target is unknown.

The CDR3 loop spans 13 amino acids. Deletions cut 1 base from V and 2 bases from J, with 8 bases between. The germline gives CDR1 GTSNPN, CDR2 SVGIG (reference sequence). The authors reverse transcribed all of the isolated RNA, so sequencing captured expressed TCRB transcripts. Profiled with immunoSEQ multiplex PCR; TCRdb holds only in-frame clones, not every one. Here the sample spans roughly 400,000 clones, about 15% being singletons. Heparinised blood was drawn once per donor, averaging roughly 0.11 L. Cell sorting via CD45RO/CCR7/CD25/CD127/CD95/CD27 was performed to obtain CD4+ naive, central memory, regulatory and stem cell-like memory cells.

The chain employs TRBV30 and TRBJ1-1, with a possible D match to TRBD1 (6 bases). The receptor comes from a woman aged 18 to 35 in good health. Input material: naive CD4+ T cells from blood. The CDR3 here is CAWSDGTNTEAFF. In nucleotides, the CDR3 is TGTGCCTGGAGTGATGGGACAAACACTGAAGCTTTCTTT. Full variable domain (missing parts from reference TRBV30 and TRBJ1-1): SQTIHQWPATLVQPVGSPLSLECTVEGTSNPNLYWYRQAAGRGLQLLFYSVGIGQISSEVPQNLSASRPQDRQFILSSKKLLLSDSGFYLCAWSDGTNTEAFFGQGTRLTVV.